The clone carrying this TCR beta chain was seen ten or more times. Its antigen is still unknown. Germline V gene data show CDR1 as SGHRS and CDR2 as YFSETQ. Germline trimming cut 5 bases from V and 7 bases from J; bases unmatched to any gene: 7. The CDR3 spans 15 residues. The data are from a study of T cells in Graves' hyperthyroidism and ophthalmopathy. The study, taken as a whole, reports: Ophthalmopathy was told apart from stable hyperthyroidism by a 13 V-J model. Blood samples included most of the expanded thyroid clonotypes exceeding 0.001.

Template material for amplifying TCR beta CDR3 regions consisted of RNA transcripts. The TCR CDR3 first-round RT-PCR relied on the HTBI primer set. TCRdb analysed the multiplex PCR reads with MiXCR anew, one entry per CDR3 protein. Of 600,000 or so distinct CDR3 sequences in the sample, around 15% were seen once. Across 18 months, stable Graves' hyperthyroidism was marked by no progression to ophthalmopathy. The source of this sequence is a woman younger than 45 with Graves' hyperthyroidism. The source material was blood. V and J are TRBV5-1 and TRBJ1-4, with 11 bases aligning to TRBD1. CDR3 sequence: CASRLDRGRSEKLFF. CDR3 nucleotide sequence: TGCGCCAGCAGACTGGACAGGGGGCGAAGTGAAAAACTGTTTTTT. Using reference TRBV5-1 and TRBJ1-4 for the parts outside the CDR3, the full variable domain is KAGVTQTPRYLIKTRGQQVTLSCSPISGHRSVSWYQQTPGQGLQFLFEYFSETQRNKGNFPGRFSGRQFSNSRSEMNVSTLELGDSALYLCASRLDRGRSEKLFFGSGTQLSVL.